This passage covers 5 T cell receptor beta chains from one sample sequenced in a study of blood T cell repertoires in COVID-19. Profiled with immunoSEQ multiplex PCR; TCRdb holds only in-frame clones, not every one. The sample comprises over 100,000 clones, about nine tenths of which are singletons, and about an eighth rests with the top ten. Specimen: peripheral blood. These receptors were taken from a woman in her 70s with COVID-19, enrolled during active disease.

The rearrangement links TRBV6-5 to TRBJ2-7; D call uncertain. The CDR3 spans 13 residues. Trimming took off 10 bases at V and 0 bases at J, with 13 bases between the two ends. Germline V lookup: CDR1 MNHEY, CDR2 SVGAGI. In nucleotides, the CDR3 is TGTGCCACCGCGTTTCTTAGCTCCTACGAGCAGTACTTC. This encodes CATAFLSSYEQYF.

This clone was picked up one time. The chain is built from TRBV6-5 and TRBJ1-5, with D hard to call. The germline CDR1 and CDR2 sequences are MNHEY and SVGAGI. V was shortened by 11 bases and J by 3 bases, with 14 bases between the two germline ends. CDR3 length equals 13 residues. CDR3 sequence: CASQRDHNQPQHF. In nucleotides, the CDR3 is TGTGCCTCGCAGAGGGATCACAATCAGCCCCAGCATTTT.

The chain is built from TRBV5-6 and TRBJ2-1; D uncertain. The CDR3 sequence is 18 residues long. Between the trimmed V and J ends, which lost 1 base and 3 bases, there was a span of 20 bases. Per germline, CDR1 SGHDT and CDR2 YYEEEE. DNA of the CDR3: TGTGCCAGCAGCTTGTCCACCTCCCGGCAGGCGAACTACAATGAGCAGTTCTTC. Its protein is CASSLSTSRQANYNEQFF.

A remark on this clone: One end of the junction is discordant with germline, which a read error may explain. This chain uses TRBV6-2 or TRBV6-3 with TRBJ2-5; TRBD2 matches at 9 bases. CDR3 size: 15 residues. CDR1 MNHEY and CDR2 SVGEGT come from the germline V gene. The CDR3 region has the DNA TGTGCCAACAGTTACTCCCCTAGCGGGGAAGAGACCCAGTACTTC. This codes for CANSYSPSGEETQYF.

The chain employs TRBV28 and TRBJ1-1; D not certain. Germline lookup yields CDR1 MDHEN and CDR2 SYDVKM. The CDR3 sequence is 15 residues long. Trimming took 1 base from V and 0 from J, leaving 9 bases between them. For the CDR3, the DNA is TGTGCCAGCAGTTTATTGTCGGTCGTGAACACTGAAGCTTTCTTT. This codes for CASSLLSVVNTEAFF.